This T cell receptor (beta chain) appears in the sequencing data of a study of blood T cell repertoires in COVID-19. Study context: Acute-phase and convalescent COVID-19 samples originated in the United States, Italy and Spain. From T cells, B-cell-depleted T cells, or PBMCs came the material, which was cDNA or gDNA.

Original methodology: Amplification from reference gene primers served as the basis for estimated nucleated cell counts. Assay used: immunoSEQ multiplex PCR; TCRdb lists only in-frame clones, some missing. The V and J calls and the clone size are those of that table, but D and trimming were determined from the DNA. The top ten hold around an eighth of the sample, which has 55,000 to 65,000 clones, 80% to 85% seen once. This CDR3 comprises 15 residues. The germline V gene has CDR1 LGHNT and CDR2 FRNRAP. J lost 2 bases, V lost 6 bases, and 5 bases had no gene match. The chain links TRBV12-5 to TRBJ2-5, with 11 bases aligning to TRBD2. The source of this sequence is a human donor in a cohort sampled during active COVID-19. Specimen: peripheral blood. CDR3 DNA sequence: TGTGCTAGTGGGCCGGGACTAGCGGAGCAAGAGACCCAGTACTTC. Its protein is CASGPGLAEQETQYF.